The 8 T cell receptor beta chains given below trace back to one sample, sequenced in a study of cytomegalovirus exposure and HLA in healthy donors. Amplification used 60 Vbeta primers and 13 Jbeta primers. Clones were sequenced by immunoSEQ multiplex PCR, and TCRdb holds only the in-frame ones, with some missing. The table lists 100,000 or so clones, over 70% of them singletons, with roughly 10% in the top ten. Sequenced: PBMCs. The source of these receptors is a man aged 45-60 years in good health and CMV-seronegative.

This chain's CDR3 is CASSLAGGPGELFF. CDR3 coding DNA: TGTGCCAGCAGCTTAGCGGGAGGCCCCGGGGAGCTGTTTTTT. This chain uses TRBV11-2 with TRBJ2-2, with 7 bases lining up with TRBD2. Losses at the gene ends were 1 base for V and 6 bases for J; bases not matched to a gene: 2. Germline CDR1 SGHAT, CDR2 FQNNGV. The CDR3 is 14 residues long.

The CDR3 spells CASSPGQSGYGYTF. For the CDR3, the DNA is TGCGCCAGCAGCCCCGGACAGTCTGGCTATGGCTACACCTTC. This chain links TRBV5-1 with TRBJ1-2; D perhaps matches TRBD1 (6 bases). There are 14 residues in the CDR3. V was pared by 4 bases and J by 4 bases, with 14 bases between. Germline CDR1 reads SGHRS; CDR2 reads YFSETQ.

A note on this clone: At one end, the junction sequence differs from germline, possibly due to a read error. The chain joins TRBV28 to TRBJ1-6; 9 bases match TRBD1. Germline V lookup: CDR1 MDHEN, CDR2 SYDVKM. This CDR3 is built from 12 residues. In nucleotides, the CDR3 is TGCTTCTCCGGGACAGGGAATTCACCCCTCCACTTT. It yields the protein CFSGTGNSPLHF.

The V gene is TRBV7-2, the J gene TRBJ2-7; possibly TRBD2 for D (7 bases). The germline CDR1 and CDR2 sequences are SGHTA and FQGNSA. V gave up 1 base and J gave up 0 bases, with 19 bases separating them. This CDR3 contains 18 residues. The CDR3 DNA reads TGTGCCAGCAGCTTAGGGGGGGGCAGGGGAATCCGCTCCTACGAGCAGTACTTC. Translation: CASSLGGGRGIRSYEQYF.

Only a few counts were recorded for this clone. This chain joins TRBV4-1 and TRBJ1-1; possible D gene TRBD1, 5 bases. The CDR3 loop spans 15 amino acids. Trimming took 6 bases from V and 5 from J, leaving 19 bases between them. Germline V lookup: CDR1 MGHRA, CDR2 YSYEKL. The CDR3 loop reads CASRPDTGRGTEAFF. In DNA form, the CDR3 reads TGCGCCAGCAGACCGGACACAGGACGGGGGACTGAAGCTTTCTTT.

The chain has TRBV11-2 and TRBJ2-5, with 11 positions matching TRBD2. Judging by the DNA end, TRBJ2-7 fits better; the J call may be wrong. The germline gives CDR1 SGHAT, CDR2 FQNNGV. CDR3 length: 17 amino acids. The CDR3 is CASSLLTSGIFSVEQYF. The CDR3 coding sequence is TGTGCCAGCAGCTTATTGACTAGCGGGATTTTTTCCGTCGAGCAGTACTTC.

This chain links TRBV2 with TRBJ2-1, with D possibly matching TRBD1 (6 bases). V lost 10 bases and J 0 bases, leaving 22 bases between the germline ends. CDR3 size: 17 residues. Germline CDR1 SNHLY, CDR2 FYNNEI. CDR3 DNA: TGTGCCACCGAGATTGAGAGCCCAGGGGACTCCTACAATGAGCAGTTCTTC. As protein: CATEIESPGDSYNEQFF.

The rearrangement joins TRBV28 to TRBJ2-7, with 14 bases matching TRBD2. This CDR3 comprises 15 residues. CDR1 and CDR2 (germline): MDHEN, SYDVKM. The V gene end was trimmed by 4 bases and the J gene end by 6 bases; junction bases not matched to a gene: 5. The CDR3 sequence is CASSSGLAGVGEQYF. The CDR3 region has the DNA TGTGCCAGCAGTTCGGGACTAGCGGGAGTGGGCGAGCAGTACTTC.